This TCR beta chain originates from a study of T-cell reconstitution after alpha-beta-depleted transplantation in children. The CDR3 consists of 15 residues. V lost 0 bases to trimming and J lost 7 bases, with 16 bases between them. Germline V gene data show CDR1 as LNHNV and CDR2 as YYDKDF (reference sequence). The TCRbeta library was prepared with unique molecular identifiers. TCRdb independently ran MiXCR on the PCR reads; one entry per CDR3 protein. The data contain about 980,000 distinct CDR3 sequences, roughly 29% of them seen just once; the ten biggest clones take up 28%. This material consisted of PBMCs, mostly from graft donor cells, taken 360 days after TCRalphabeta/CD19-depleted stem cell transplant. The chain uses TRBV15 and TRBJ2-7, with TRBD2 as a possible D gene (6 bases). The clonotype comes from a boy younger than two who had a stem cell transplant for SCID, so the T cells may come from the graft donor. The CDR3 reads CATSRDVGGTQEQYF. In nucleotides, the CDR3 is TGTGCCACCAGCAGAGATGTCGGCGGGACTCAGGAGCAGTACTTC.